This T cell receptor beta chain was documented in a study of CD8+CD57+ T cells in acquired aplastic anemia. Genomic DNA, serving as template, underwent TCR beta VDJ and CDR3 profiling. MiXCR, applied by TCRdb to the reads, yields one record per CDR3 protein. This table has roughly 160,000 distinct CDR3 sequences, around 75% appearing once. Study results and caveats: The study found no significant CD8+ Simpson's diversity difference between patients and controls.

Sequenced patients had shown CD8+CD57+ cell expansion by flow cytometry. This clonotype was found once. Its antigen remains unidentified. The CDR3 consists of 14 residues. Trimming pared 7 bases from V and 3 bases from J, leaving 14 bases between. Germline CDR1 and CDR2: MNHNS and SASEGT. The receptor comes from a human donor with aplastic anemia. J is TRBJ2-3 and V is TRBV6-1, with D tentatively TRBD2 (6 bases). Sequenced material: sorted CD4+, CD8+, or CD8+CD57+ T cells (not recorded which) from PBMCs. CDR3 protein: CASIIEEGTDTQYF. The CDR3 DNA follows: TGTGCCAGCATTATAGAGGAGGGGACAGATACGCAGTATTTT.